These 5 T cell receptor beta chains originate from one sample sequenced in a study of technical replicates of blood from a few donors. Clones were read by immunoSEQ multiplex PCR, and TCRdb kept only the in-frame ones, dropping some. Among roughly 87,000 clones listed, roughly 91% were seen once. The sample comprised T cells isolated from PBMCs. These receptors were taken from a human donor in good health.

The rearrangement joins TRBV7-2 to TRBJ2-2; 8 positions match TRBD1. The CDR3 has 16 amino acids. Germline CDR1 and CDR2: SGHTA and FQGNSA. V dropped 0 bases and J dropped 2; count of bases not matched to a gene: 2. CDR3 DNA sequence: TGTGCCAGCAGCTTAGCGGACAGGGCTAACACCGGGGAGCTGTTTTTT. Its protein product is CASSLADRANTGELFF.

The chain links TRBV27 to TRBJ2-3; D might be TRBD2 (6 bases). This CDR3 region has 14 residues. The V gene lost 1 base and the J gene lost 1 base, with 6 bases spanning the gap. Germline CDR1 reads MNHEY; CDR2 reads SMNVEV (reference sequence). The CDR3 sequence is CASSLWGGTDTQYF. DNA for the CDR3: TGTGCCAGCAGTTTATGGGGGGGCACAGATACGCAGTATTTT.

This clone came up once. The J gene is TRBJ2-2, the V gene TRBV10-3; TRBD2 matches 7 bases. In germline, CDR1 is ENHRY, CDR2 SYGVKD. V was pared by 5 bases and J by 4 bases, with 4 bases of the junction left unmatched. The CDR3 is 14 residues long. The CDR3 nucleotides read TGTGCCATCAGTCCGGGACTAATCACCGGGGAGCTGTTTTTT. Its translation: CAISPGLITGELFF.

The chain combines TRBV6-9 with TRBJ2-7; a possible D gene is TRBD2 (6 bases). V was clipped by 3 bases and J by 3 bases, with 15 bases between them. This CDR3 has 15 residues. Germline V lookup: CDR1 MNHGY, CDR2 SVAAGI. This chain's CDR3 is CASSYLAESSYEQYF. The CDR3 DNA follows: TGTGCCAGCAGTTACTTAGCGGAGTCTAGCTACGAGCAGTACTTC.

This clone is a singleton in its sample. The chain combines TRBV30 with TRBJ2-7; D gene unclear. Germline lookup yields CDR1 GTSNPN and CDR2 SVGIG (reference sequence). Trimming removed 2 bases from V and 5 bases from J, with 7 bases in between. CDR3 length equals 11 residues. CDR3 region: CAWSPRDEQYF. Here the CDR3 DNA reads TGTGCCTGGAGTCCTCGAGACGAGCAGTACTTC.